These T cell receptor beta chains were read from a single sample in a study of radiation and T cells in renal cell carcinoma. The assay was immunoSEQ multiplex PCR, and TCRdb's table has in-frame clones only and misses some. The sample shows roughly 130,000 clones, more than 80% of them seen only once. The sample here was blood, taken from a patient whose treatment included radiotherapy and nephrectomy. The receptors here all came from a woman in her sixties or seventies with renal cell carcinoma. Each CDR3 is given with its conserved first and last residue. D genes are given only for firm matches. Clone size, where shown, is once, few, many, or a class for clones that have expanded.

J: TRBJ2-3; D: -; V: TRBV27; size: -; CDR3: CASSPSEGSTDTQYF; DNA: TGTGCCAGCAGCCCCAGTGAGGGCAGCACAGATACGCAGTATTTT
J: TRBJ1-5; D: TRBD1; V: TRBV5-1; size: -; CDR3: CASSFFPGQGTNQPQHF; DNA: TGCGCCAGCAGCTTTTTTCCGGGACAGGGCACGAATCAGCCCCAGCATTTT
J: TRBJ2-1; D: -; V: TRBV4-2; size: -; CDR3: CASSQDRTDPYNEQFF; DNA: TGTGCCAGCAGCCAAGATCGGACAGATCCGTACAATGAGCAGTTCTTC
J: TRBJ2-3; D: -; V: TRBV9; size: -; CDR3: CASSASGGQTDTQYF; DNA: TGTGCCAGCAGCGCCAGTGGGGGCCAGACAGATACGCAGTATTTT
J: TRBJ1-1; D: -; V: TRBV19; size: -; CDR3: CATSRRGDTEAFF; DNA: TGTGCCACCTCGAGGAGGGGGGACACTGAAGCTTTCTTT
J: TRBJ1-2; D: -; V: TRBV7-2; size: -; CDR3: CASSPPGDHGYTF; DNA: TGTGCCAGCAGTCCCCCGGGGGACCATGGCTACACCTTC
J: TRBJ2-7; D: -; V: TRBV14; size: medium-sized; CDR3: CASSSGMTYEQYF; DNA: TGTGCCAGCAGCTCAGGGATGACCTACGAGCAGTACTTC
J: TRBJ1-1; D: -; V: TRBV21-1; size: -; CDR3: CASSKGKGTEAFF; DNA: TGTGCCAGCAGCAAAGGGAAGGGTACTGAAGCTTTCTTT
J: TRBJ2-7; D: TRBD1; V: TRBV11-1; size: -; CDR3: CASSFRQGSSSYEQYF; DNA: TGTGCCAGCAGCTTCCGACAGGGCTCCAGCTCCTACGAGCAGTACTTC
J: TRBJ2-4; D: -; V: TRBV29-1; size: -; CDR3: CSVDVPRGIQYF; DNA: TGCAGCGTTGATGTCCCGAGGGGCATTCAGTACTTC
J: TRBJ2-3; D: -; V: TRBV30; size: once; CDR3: CAWTGENTDTQYF; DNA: TGTGCCTGGACAGGGGAAAACACAGATACGCAGTATTTT
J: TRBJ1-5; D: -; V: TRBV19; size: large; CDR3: CASQGGQGGNQPQHF; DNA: TGTGCCAGTCAAGGAGGGCAGGGAGGCAATCAGCCCCAGCATTTT
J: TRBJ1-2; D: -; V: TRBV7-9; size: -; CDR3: CASSPTSGSHNYGYTF; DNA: TGTGCCAGCAGCCCAACCTCGGGGTCTCATAACTATGGCTACACCTTC
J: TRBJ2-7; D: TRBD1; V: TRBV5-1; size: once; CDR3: CASSLEAPNTDRGLSEQYF; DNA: TGCGCCAGCAGCTTGGAGGCACCAAATACGGACAGGGGGTTAAGCGAGCAGTACTTC
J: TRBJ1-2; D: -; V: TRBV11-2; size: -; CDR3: CASSSSWGGQGNSNYGYTF; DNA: TGTGCCAGCAGTTCATCATGGGGAGGGCAGGGCAACTCTAACTATGGCTACACCTTC
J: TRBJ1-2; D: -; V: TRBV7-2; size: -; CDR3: CASSGARGLDYGYTF; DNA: TGTGCCAGCAGCGGAGCTAGGGGGTTAGACTATGGCTACACCTTC
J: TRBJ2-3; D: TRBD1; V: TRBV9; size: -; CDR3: CASSTRQGRDTQYF; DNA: TGTGCCAGCAGCACCCGACAGGGTAGGGATACGCAGTATTTT
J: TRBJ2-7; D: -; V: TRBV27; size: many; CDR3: CASSLGQEQYF; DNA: TGTGCCAGCAGCCTTGGCCAGGAGCAGTACTTC
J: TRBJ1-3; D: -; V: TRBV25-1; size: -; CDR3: CASGKGFGNTIYF; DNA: TGTGCCAGCGGGAAAGGCTTTGGAAACACCATATATTTT
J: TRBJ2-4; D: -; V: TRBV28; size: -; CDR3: CASRTGLAKNIQYF; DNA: TGTGCCTCTCGAACAGGCCTAGCCAAAAACATTCAGTACTTC
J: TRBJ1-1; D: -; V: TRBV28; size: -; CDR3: CASSLGHRGTEAFF; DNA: TGTGCCAGCAGTTTAGGACACCGAGGAACTGAAGCTTTCTTT
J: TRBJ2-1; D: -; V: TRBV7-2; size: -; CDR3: CASSLALATLYNEQFF; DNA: TGTGCCAGCAGCTTAGCGCTTGCTACCCTCTACAATGAGCAGTTCTTC
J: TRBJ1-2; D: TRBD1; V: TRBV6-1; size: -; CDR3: CASSLQGPAYGYTF; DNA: TGTGCCAGCAGCCTACAGGGGCCCGCCTATGGCTACACCTTC
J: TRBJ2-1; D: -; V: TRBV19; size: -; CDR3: CASSTGARRGQFF; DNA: TGTGCCAGTAGTACCGGGGCCCGCCGGGGGCAGTTCTTC
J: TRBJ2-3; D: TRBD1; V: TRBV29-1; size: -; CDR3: CSVNRGRGRTDTQYF; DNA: TGCAGCGTGAACAGGGGGCGAGGGCGGACAGATACGCAGTATTTT
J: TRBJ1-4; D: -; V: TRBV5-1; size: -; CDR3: CASSLSPWLDNEKLFF; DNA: TGCGCCAGCAGCTTGTCGCCGTGGCTTGATAATGAAAAACTGTTTTTT
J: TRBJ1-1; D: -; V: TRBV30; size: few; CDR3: CAWNTGGRGLNTEAFF; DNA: TGTGCCTGGAATACCGGGGGGAGAGGACTGAACACTGAAGCTTTCTTT
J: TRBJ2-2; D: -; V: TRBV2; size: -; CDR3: CATLGRQTNTGELFF; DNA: TGTGCCACCCTAGGGAGGCAGACTAACACCGGGGAGCTGTTTTTT
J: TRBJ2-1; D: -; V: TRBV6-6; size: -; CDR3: CASRVSDGYNEQFF; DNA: TGTGCCAGCAGAGTATCGGACGGTTACAATGAGCAGTTCTTC
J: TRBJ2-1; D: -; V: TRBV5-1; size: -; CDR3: CASSFGGHEQFF; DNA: TGCGCCAGCAGCTTCGGGGGACATGAGCAGTTCTTC
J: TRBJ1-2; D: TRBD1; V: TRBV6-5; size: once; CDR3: CASQGGETNYGYTF; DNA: TGTGCCAGCCAGGGGGGGGAGACGAACTATGGCTACACCTTC
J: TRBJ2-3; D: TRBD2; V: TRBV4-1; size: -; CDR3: CASSQQLTSGVTDTQYF; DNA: TGCGCCAGCAGCCAACAACTGACTAGCGGGGTCACAGATACGCAGTATTTT
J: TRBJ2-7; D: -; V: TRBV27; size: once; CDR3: CASSLGRRDYEQYF; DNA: TGTGCCAGCAGTTTGGGTCGTCGGGACTACGAGCAGTACTTC
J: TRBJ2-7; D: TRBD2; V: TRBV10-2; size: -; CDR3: CASRAGVGYEQYF; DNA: TGCGCCAGCAGGGCGGGAGTCGGCTACGAGCAGTACTTC
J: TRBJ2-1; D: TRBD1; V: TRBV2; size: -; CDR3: CASSRTGSYNEQFF; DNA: TGTGCCAGCAGTCGGACAGGGAGTTACAATGAGCAGTTCTTC
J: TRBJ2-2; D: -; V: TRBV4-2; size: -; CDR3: CASSQRPNWGAAGELFF; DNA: TGTGCCAGCAGCCAAAGGCCCAATTGGGGCGCGGCCGGGGAGCTGTTTTTT
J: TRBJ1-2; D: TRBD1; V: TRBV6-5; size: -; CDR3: CASRGTGGDGYTF; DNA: TGTGCCAGCAGGGGGACAGGGGGGGATGGCTACACCTTC
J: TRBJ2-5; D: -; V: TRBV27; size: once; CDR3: CASRKSKGGETQYF; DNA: TGTGCCAGCAGAAAATCCAAGGGGGGAGAGACCCAGTACTTC
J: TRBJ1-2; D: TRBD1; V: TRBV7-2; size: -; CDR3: CASSLNNRGGYTF; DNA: TGTGCCAGCAGCTTAAATAACAGGGGTGGCTACACCTTC
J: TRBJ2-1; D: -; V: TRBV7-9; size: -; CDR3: CASSLVGPLDNEQFF; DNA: TGTGCCAGCAGCTTAGTGGGCCCCCTCGACAATGAGCAGTTCTTC
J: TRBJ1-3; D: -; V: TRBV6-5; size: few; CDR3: CASRTDGNTIYF; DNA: TGTGCCAGCAGAACGGATGGAAACACCATATATTTT
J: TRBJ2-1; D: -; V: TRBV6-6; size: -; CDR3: CASNNAQGAYNEQFF; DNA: TGTGCCAGCAATAACGCACAAGGGGCCTACAATGAGCAGTTCTTC
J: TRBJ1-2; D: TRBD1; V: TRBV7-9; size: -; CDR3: CASSLGGTGGGYTF; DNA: TGTGCCAGCAGCTTAGGTGGGACAGGGGGTGGCTACACCTTC
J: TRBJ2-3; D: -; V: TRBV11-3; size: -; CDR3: CASRGARLDTQYF; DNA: TGTGCCAGCAGGGGGGCAAGGTTAGATACGCAGTATTTT
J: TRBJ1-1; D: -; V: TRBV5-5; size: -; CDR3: CASSLRTDQLTEAFF; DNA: TGTGCCAGCAGCCTCCGGACGGACCAGCTCACTGAAGCTTTCTTT
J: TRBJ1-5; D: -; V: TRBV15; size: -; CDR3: CATSSYSNQPQHF; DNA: TGTGCCACCAGCAGCTATAGCAATCAGCCCCAGCATTTT
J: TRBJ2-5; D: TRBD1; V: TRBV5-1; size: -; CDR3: CASSVQGAYQETQYF; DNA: TGCGCCAGCAGCGTACAGGGGGCCTACCAAGAGACCCAGTACTTC